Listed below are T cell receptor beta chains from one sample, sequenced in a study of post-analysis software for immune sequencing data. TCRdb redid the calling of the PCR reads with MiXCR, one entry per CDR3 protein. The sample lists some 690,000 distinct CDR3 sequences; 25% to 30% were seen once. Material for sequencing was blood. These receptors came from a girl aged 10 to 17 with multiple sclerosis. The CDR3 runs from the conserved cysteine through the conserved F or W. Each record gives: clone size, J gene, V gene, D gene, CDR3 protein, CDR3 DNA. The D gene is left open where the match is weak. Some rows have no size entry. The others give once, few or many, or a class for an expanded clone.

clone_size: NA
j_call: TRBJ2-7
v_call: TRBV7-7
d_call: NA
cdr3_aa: CASSLEAGTQCEQYF
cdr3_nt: TGTGCTAGCAGCTTAGAAGCGGGGACACAATGCGAGCAGTACTTC

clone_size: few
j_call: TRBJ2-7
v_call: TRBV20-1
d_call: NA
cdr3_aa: CSARRAGFYEQYF
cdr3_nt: TGCAGTGCTAGAAGGGCAGGGTTCTACGAGCAGTACTTC

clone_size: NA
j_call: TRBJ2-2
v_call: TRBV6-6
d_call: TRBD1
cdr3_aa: CASSYSRGGGGTGELFF
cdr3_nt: TGTGCCAGCAGTTACTCGAGAGGGGGCGGCGGCACCGGGGAGCTGTTTTTT

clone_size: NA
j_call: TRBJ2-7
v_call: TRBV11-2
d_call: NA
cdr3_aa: CASSTTRSGSYNEQYF
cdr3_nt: TGTGCCAGCAGCACGACTAGATCGGGCTCCTACAATGAGCAGTACTTC

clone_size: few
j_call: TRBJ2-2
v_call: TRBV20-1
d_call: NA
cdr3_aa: CSAHPTDSPNTGELFF
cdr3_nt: TGCAGTGCCCACCCTACGGACAGCCCGAACACCGGGGAGCTGTTTTTT

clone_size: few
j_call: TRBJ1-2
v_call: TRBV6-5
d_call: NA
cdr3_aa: CASSRAGTDMGLGCTF
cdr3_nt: TGTGCCAGCAGTCGTGCCGGGACCGACATGGGGCTTGGCTGCACCTTC

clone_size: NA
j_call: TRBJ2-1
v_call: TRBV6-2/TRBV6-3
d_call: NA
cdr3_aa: CASTPSPLFSEQFF
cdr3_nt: TGTGCCAGCACCCCATCCCCCCTCTTTAGTGAGCAGTTCTTC

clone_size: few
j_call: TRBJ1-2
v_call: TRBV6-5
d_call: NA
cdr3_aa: CASTRAGLHSYGYTF
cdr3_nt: TGTGCCAGCACCAGGGCAGGACTTCACTCCTATGGCTACACCTTC

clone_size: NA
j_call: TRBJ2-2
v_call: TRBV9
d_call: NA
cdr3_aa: CASSALRTGELFF
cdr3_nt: TGTGCCAGCAGCGCTCTTCGGACCGGGGAGCTGTTTTTT

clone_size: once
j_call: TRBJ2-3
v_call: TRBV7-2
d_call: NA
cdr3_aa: CASSLWTLTDTQYF
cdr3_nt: TGTGCCAGCAGCTTATGGACGCTCACAGATACGCAGTATTTT

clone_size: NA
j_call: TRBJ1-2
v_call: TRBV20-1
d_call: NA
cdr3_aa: CSARMSGDHGYTF
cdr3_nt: TGCAGTGCTAGAATGAGCGGGGACCATGGCTACACCTTC

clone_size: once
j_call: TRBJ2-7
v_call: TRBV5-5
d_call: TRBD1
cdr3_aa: CASSLGTGSDSYEQYF
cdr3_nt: TGTGCCAGCAGTCTCGGGACAGGGAGTGACTCCTACGAGCAGTACTTC

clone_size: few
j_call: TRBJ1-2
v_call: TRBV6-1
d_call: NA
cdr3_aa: CASRAGIGADRPGGYTF
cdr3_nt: TGTGCCAGCAGGGCAGGAATAGGAGCCGATAGGCCGGGTGGCTACACCTTC

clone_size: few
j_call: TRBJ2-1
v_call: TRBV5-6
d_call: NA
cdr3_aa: CASSPTQGGGEYNEQFF
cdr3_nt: TGTGCCAGCAGCCCGACACAGGGAGGGGGGGAGTACAATGAGCAGTTCTTC

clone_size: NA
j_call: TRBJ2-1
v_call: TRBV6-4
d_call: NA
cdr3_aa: CASSDSRKRRASYNEQFF
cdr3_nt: TGTGCCAGCAGTGACTCGCGCAAGAGGAGAGCCTCCTACAATGAGCAGTTCTTC

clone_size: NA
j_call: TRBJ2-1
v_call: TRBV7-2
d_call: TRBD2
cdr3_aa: CASSPTSGTFNEQFF
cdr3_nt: TGTGCCAGCAGCCCAACTAGCGGGACGTTCAATGAGCAGTTCTTC

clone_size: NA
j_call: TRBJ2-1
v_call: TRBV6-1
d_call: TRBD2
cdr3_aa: CASETTSGGEGNEQFF
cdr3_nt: TGTGCCAGCGAAACAACTAGCGGGGGGGAAGGCAATGAGCAGTTCTTC

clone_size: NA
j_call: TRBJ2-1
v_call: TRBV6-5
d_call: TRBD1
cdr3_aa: CASSYLGQGNEQFF
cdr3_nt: TGTGCCAGCAGTTACCTAGGACAGGGCAATGAGCAGTTCTTC

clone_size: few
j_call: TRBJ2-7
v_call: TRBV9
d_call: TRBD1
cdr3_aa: CASSVGSGQASYEQYF
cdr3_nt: TGTGCCAGCAGCGTAGGATCAGGACAGGCCTCCTACGAGCAGTACTTC

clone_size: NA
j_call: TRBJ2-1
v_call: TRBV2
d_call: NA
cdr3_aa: CASSEASGAAEQFF
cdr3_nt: TGTGCCAGCAGTGAAGCATCAGGAGCGGCTGAGCAGTTCTTC

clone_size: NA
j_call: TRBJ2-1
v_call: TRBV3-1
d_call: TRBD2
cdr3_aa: CASSHPRGGEGEQFF
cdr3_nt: TGTGCCAGCAGCCATCCTCGGGGGGGTGAGGGTGAGCAGTTCTTC

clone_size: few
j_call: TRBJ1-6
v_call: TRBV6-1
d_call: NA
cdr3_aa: CASSELRGLSPLHF
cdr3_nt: TGTGCCAGCAGTGAACTAAGGGGACTTTCACCCCTCCACTTT

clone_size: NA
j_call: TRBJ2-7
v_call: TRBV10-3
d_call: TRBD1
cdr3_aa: CAISPDRVHNEQYF
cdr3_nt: TGTGCCATCAGCCCTGACAGGGTCCACAATGAGCAGTACTTC

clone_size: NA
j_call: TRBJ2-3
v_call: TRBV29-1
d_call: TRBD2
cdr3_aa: CSLSGGESTDTQYF
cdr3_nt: TGCAGCCTATCTGGGGGGGAAAGCACAGATACGCAGTATTTT

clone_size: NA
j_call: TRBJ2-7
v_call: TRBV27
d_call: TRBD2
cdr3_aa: CASSLKGVGGEQYF
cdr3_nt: TGTGCCAGCAGTTTAAAAGGCGTCGGGGGGGAGCAGTACTTC

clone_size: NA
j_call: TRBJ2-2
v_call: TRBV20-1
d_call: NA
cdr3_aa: CSARQSVNTGELFF
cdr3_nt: TGCAGTGCTCGACAGTCAGTGAACACCGGGGAGCTGTTTTTT

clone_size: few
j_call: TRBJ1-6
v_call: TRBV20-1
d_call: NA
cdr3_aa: CSARPTGYNSPLHF
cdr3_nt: TGCAGTGCTAGACCAACAGGGTATAATTCACCCCTCCACTTT

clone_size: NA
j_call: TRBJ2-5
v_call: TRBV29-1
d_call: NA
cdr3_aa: CSVAGRRSQETQYF
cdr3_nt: TGCAGCGTTGCGGGTCGACGGAGCCAAGAGACCCAGTACTTC

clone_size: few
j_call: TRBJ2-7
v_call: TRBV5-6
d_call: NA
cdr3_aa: CASRYDRYGEQYF
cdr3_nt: TGTGCCAGCAGATACGACAGGTACGGCGAGCAGTACTTC

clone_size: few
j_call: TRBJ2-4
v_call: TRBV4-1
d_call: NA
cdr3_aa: CASSQDPTENIQYF
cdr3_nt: TGCGCCAGCAGCCAAGATCCAACAGAAAACATTCAGTACTTC

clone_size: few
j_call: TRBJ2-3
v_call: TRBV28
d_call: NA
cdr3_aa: CASGLKYTQYF
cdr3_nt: TGTGCCAGCGGCTTGAAATATACGCAGTATTTT

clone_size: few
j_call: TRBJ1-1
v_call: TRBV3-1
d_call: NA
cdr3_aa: CASSQPYDGKPEAFF
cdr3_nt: TGTGCCAGCAGCCAACCCTACGACGGTAAACCAGAAGCTTTCTTT

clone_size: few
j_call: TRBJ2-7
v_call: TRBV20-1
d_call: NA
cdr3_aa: CSARVSKTVYEQYF
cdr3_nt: TGCAGTGCTAGGGTATCTAAGACAGTCTACGAGCAGTACTTC

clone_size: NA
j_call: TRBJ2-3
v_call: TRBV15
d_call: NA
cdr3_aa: CATSRVADTDTQYF
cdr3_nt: TGTGCCACCAGCAGAGTGGCAGACACAGATACGCAGTATTTT

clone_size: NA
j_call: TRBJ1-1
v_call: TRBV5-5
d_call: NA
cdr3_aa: CASSYHRIQMNTEAFF
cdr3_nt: TGTGCCAGCAGCTACCACCGTATCCAAATGAACACTGAAGCTTTCTTT

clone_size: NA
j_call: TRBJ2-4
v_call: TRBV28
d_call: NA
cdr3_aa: CASSHSVELAKNIQYF
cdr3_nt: TGTGCCAGCAGCCATTCGGTCGAGTTGGCCAAAAACATTCAGTACTTC

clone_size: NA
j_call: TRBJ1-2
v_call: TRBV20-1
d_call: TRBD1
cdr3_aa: CSAREQGVLNYGYTF
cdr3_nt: TGCAGTGCTAGAGAGCAGGGGGTCCTTAACTATGGCTACACCTTC

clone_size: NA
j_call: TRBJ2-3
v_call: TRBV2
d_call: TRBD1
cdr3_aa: CASSVTRTGPTDTQYF
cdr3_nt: TGTGCCAGCAGTGTTACCAGGACAGGGCCCACAGATACGCAGTATTTT

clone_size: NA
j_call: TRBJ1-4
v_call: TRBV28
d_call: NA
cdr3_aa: CASSLFGSTNEKLFF
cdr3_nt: TGTGCCAGCAGCCTCTTTGGCTCAACTAATGAAAAACTGTTTTTT

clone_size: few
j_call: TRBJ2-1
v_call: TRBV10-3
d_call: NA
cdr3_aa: CAINPDGTWSEQFF
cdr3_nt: TGTGCCATCAACCCGGATGGGACCTGGAGTGAGCAGTTCTTC

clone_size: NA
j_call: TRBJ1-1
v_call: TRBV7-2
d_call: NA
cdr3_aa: CASRVGASSTEAFF
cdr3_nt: TGTGCCAGCAGGGTGGGGGCGTCGAGCACTGAAGCTTTCTTT

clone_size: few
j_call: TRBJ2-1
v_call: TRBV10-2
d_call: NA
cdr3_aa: CASSDVSIWIYNEQFF
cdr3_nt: TGCGCCAGCAGTGATGTGAGCATATGGATCTACAATGAGCAGTTCTTC

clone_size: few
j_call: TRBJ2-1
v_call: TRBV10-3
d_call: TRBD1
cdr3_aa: CAISTTGVAYNEQFF
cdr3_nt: TGTGCCATCAGTACGACAGGGGTGGCCTACAATGAGCAGTTCTTC

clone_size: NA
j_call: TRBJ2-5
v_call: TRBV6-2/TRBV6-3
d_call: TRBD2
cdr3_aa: CASSPSSGSFDEQYF
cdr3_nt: TGTGCCAGCAGCCCGTCCAGCGGGAGTTTCGATGAGCAGTACTTC

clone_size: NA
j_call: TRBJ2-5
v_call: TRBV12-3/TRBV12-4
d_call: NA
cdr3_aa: CASSFGGQEETQYF
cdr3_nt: TGTGCCAGCAGTTTCGGCGGCCAGGAAGAGACCCAGTACTTC

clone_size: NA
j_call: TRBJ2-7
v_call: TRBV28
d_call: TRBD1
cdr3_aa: CASSLRFGRKRQGAYEQYF
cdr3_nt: TGTGCCAGCAGTTTAAGGTTTGGTCGGAAAAGACAGGGGGCCTACGAGCAGTACTTC

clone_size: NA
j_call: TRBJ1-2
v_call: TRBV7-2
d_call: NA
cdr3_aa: CASSPQRQGGYTF
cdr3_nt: TGTGCCAGCAGCCCTCAACGGCAGGGCGGCTACACCTTC

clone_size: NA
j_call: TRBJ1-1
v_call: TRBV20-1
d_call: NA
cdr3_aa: CSARMTPWQTEAFF
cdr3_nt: TGCAGTGCTAGAATGACACCATGGCAGACTGAAGCTTTCTTT

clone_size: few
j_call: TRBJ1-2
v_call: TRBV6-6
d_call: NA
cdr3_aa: CASSPGAQQKVYGYTF
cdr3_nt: TGTGCCAGCAGTCCCGGAGCACAGCAGAAAGTCTATGGCTACACCTTC

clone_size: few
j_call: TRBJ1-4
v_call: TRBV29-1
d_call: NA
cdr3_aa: CSVGGQGSTTNEKLFF
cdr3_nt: TGCAGCGTTGGCGGTCAGGGGAGTACAACTAATGAAAAACTGTTTTTT

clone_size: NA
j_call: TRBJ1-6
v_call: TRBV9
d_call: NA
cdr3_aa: CASGRWGGYNSPLHF
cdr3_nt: TGTGCCAGCGGGAGATGGGGCGGCTATAATTCACCCCTCCACTTT